This T cell receptor beta chain was sequenced during a study of graft-versus-host responses after intestinal transplantation. About the research overall: Recipients were given multivisceral, liver-intestinal, or isolated intestinal transplants. General observations from the study: Early after transplant, HvG declines were associated with peak levels of circulating GvH clones.

Some clones are missing from TCRdb's copy, which holds only in-frame ones; the method was immunoSEQ multiplex PCR. The sample lists roughly 99,000 clones, 80% to 95% occurring once. Of note for this clone: The antigen is undetermined.

Germline CDR1 reads SGHRS; CDR2 reads YFSETQ. The CDR3 totals 15 residues. V dropped 6 bases and J dropped 4; count of bases not matched to a gene: 7. This sequence originates from a human donor who was the organ donor for an intestinal transplant. The chain is built from TRBV5-1 and TRBJ2-3; 11 bases are a match to TRBD2. Sequencing used unstimulated CD8+ T cells sorted from spleen or lymph node cells, obtained before transplant. CDR3 DNA: TGCGCCAGCACTACTAGCGGGAGAGATGCAGATACGCAGTATTTT. As protein: CASTTSGRDADTQYF. Drawing the rest from reference TRBV5-1 and TRBJ2-3, the complete variable domain is KAGVTQTPRYLIKTRGQQVTLSCSPISGHRSVSWYQQTPGQGLQFLFEYFSETQRNKGNFPGRFSGRQFSNSRSEMNVSTLELGDSALYLCASTTSGRDADTQYFGPGTRLTVL.